These 30 T cell receptor beta chains came from one sample sequenced in a study of T cell responses to AZD1222 COVID-19 vaccine. Some clones are missing from TCRdb's copy, which holds only in-frame ones; the method was immunoSEQ multiplex PCR. This table holds 120,000 or so clones, around 90% found once. The input for sequencing was peripheral blood, taken on day 0 of AZD1222 vaccination. These receptors all come from an adult in good health.

CDR3: CASRPQGWDTEAFF. The DNA for the CDR3 is TGCGCCAGCAGGCCCCAGGGATGGGACACTGAAGCTTTCTTT. The chain links TRBV10-2 to TRBJ1-1; TRBD1 might be the D (5 bases). CDR3 size: 14 residues. Germline assignment: CDR1 WSHSY and CDR2 SAAADI. Trimming left V 6 bases short and J 3 bases short, with 14 bases between.

V and J are TRBV18 and TRBJ2-3; the D is unclear. Germline-derived CDR1 and CDR2 are KGHSH and LQKENI. Trimming took off 3 bases at V and 6 bases at J, with 7 bases between the two ends. This CDR3 is 12 amino acids long. The DNA for the CDR3 is TGTGCCAGCTCACCCCAGATTGATACGCAGTATTTT. Amino acid sequence: CASSPQIDTQYF.

This clone was counted once. This chain connects TRBV11-3 to TRBJ2-2; unclear D gene. The CDR3 spans 13 residues. Trimming left V 2 bases short and J 4 bases short, with 5 bases between. The germline V gene encodes CDR1 SGHNT and CDR2 YENEEA. For the CDR3, the DNA is TGTGCCAGCAGCTTAACCATCACCGGGGAGCTGTTTTTT. It encodes CASSLTITGELFF.

V is TRBV11-2 and J is TRBJ1-3, with a weak D call TRBD1 (5 bases). Trimming stripped 1 base from V and 2 bases from J, with 21 bases between. The CDR3 has 19 amino acids. CDR1 is SGHAT, CDR2 FQNNGV, per germline. CDR3: CASSLAPGASAVTGNTIYF. The CDR3 bases are TGTGCCAGCAGCTTAGCCCCCGGGGCCAGTGCAGTTACTGGAAACACCATATATTTT.

The chain joins TRBV11-2 to TRBJ1-1, with unresolved D. Per germline, CDR1 SGHAT and CDR2 FQNNGV. The CDR3 sequence is 14 residues long. Trimming cost V 7 bases and J 4 bases, with 16 bases left between them. The CDR3 protein is CASTVRSRVTEAFF. CDR3 nucleotides: TGTGCCAGCACCGTTCGAAGTCGGGTCACTGAAGCTTTCTTT.

For the CDR3, the DNA is TGTGCCAGCATGACAGGGAACAACAAAAACATTCAGTACTTC. Protein: CASMTGNNKNIQYF. The V and J genes are TRBV6-5 and TRBJ2-4, with 7 bases matching TRBD1. The CDR3 loop spans 14 amino acids. Unmatched junction bases numbered 6, after V lost 7 bases and J lost 3 bases. The germline CDR1 and CDR2 sequences are MNHEY and SVGAGI.

The chain joins TRBV3-1 (or the pseudogene TRBV3-2) to TRBJ1-2, with a tentative D call TRBD1 (5 bases). The germline V gene has CDR1 LGHDT and CDR2 YNNKEL (reference sequence). Trimming took off 4 bases at V and 4 bases at J, with 10 bases between the two ends. There are 13 residues in the CDR3. CDR3 amino acids: CASSLTGLYGYTF. CDR3 DNA sequence: TGTGCCAGCAGCCTCACAGGCCTCTATGGCTACACCTTC.

This chain uses TRBV7-2 with TRBJ1-2, with D perhaps TRBD1 (6 bases). In germline, CDR1 is SGHTA, CDR2 FQGNSA. CDR3 length: 17 residues. Deletions cut 0 bases from V and 1 base from J, with 15 bases between. The CDR3 loop is CASSLALGGKHNYGYTF. CDR3 sequence (DNA): TGTGCCAGCAGCTTAGCGCTAGGGGGGAAACATAACTATGGCTACACCTTC.

V is TRBV6-5 and J is TRBJ1-1; weak D call: TRBD1 (5 bases). The CDR3 extends over 14 amino acids. Germline-derived CDR1 and CDR2 are MNHEY and SVGAGI. V lost 8 bases, J lost 1 base, and 14 bases lay in between. CDR3 loop: CASLWGTANTEAFF. The CDR3, as DNA: TGTGCCAGCCTATGGGGGACGGCGAACACTGAAGCTTTCTTT.

CDR3 sequence reads: CASSLSRTEAFF. CDR3 coding DNA: TGTGCCAGCAGTTTGAGTCGCACTGAAGCTTTCTTT. The J gene is TRBJ1-1, the V gene TRBV28; no clear D. The germline V gene has CDR1 MDHEN and CDR2 SYDVKM. V lost 3 bases to trimming and J lost 4 bases, with 6 bases between them. The CDR3 totals 12 residues.

V gene TRBV7-2 combines with J gene TRBJ2-7; 8 bases match TRBD2. Looked up from germline, CDR1 is SGHTA and CDR2 is FQGNSA. The V and J ends lost 1 base and 6 bases, in that order; junction bases with no gene match: 8. CDR3 length: 15 residues. The CDR3 here is CASSLDSAGVSEQYF. For the CDR3, the DNA is TGTGCCAGCAGCTTAGACTCAGCGGGGGTAAGCGAGCAGTACTTC. Full variable domain (remainder filled in from reference TRBV7-2 and TRBJ2-7): GAGVSQSPSNKVTEKGKDVELRCDPISGHTALYWYRQSLGQGLEFLIYFQGNSAPDKSGLPSDRFSAERTGGSVSTLTIQRTQQEDSAVYLCASSLDSAGVSEQYFGPGTRLTVT.

The chain uses TRBV14 and TRBJ2-5, with a tentative D call TRBD2 (6 bases). The V end was cut by 1 base, the J end by 2 bases, with 11 bases between. Germline V CDR1 and CDR2: SGHDN, FVKESK. The CDR3 covers 15 residues. CDR3 sequence reads: CASSQGTGRQETQYF. CDR3 nucleotide sequence: TGTGCCAGCAGCCAAGGAACCGGGAGACAAGAGACCCAGTACTTC.

This clone was recorded a few times. The genes are TRBV28 and TRBJ2-7; the D is unclear. The CDR3 is 14 amino acids. Trimming removed 7 bases from V and 2 bases from J, with 15 bases in between. The germline V gene encodes CDR1 MDHEN and CDR2 SYDVKM. The CDR3 is CASTSRVGAYEQYF. CDR3 in DNA: TGTGCCAGCACTTCGCGTGTCGGTGCCTACGAGCAGTACTTC. Complete variable domain (other parts from reference TRBV28 and TRBJ2-7): DVKVTQSSRYLVKRTGEKVFLECVQDMDHENMFWYRQDPGLGLRLIYFSYDVKMKEKGDIPEGYSVSREKKERFSLILESASTNQTSMYLCASTSRVGAYEQYFGPGTRLTVT.

The gene calls are TRBV6-5 and TRBJ1-1; possibly TRBD1 for D (6 bases). The CDR3 contains 13 residues. V shed 6 bases and J shed 7 bases, with 15 bases lying between them. Germline CDR1 and CDR2: MNHEY and SVGAGI. CDR3 loop: CASRPTADSEAFF. As DNA, the CDR3 is TGTGCCAGCAGACCTACTGCGGACAGTGAAGCTTTCTTT.

The chain links TRBV6-5 to TRBJ2-7, with D possibly matching TRBD2 (6 bases). CDR1 MNHEY and CDR2 SVGAGI come from the germline V gene. V lost 3 bases, J lost 4 bases, and 10 bases lay in between. The CDR3 spans 13 residues. The CDR3 spells CASSYSAGYEQYF. DNA of the CDR3: TGTGCCAGCAGTTATTCGGCGGGGTACGAGCAGTACTTC.

The chain carries TRBV30 and TRBJ2-7; TRBD1 agrees at 9 bases. J gave up 5 bases and V 5 bases, and 10 bases lay outside the gene matches. The germline CDR1 and CDR2 sequences are GTSNPN and SVGIG (reference sequence). CDR3 length equals 14 residues. The CDR3 bases are TGTGCCTGGGACCAGACAGGGGGTCGCGACGAGCAGTACTTC. Translating gives CAWDQTGGRDEQYF.

The chain couples TRBV9 to TRBJ2-2; 11 bases fit TRBD2. The CDR3 length is 15 residues. Unmatched junction bases numbered 5, after V lost 3 bases and J lost 7 bases. CDR1 SGDLS and CDR2 YYNGEE come from the germline V gene. The CDR3 loop reads CASSATSGGDGELFF. In DNA form, the CDR3 reads TGTGCCAGCAGCGCTACTAGCGGGGGTGACGGGGAGCTGTTTTTT.

The chain combines TRBV3-1 (or the pseudogene TRBV3-2) with TRBJ2-1; D uncertain. Per germline, CDR1 LGHDT and CDR2 YNNKEL (reference sequence). V gave up 1 base and J gave up 0 bases, with 7 bases separating them. This CDR3 is built from 15 residues. Here the CDR3 DNA reads TGTGCCAGCAGCCAAGGAGAGAGCTCCTACAATGAGCAGTTCTTC. Encoded protein: CASSQGESSYNEQFF.

CDR3 sequence reads: CASSNWLAGSTDTQYF. The DNA for the CDR3 is TGTGCCAGCAGCAATTGGCTAGCGGGGAGCACAGATACGCAGTATTTT. V gene TRBV21-1 combines with J gene TRBJ2-3; the table's D gene call, TRBD2, was not cross checked with the DNA. TRBV21-1 is annotated as a pseudogene. The CDR3 loop spans 16 amino acids.

This chain links TRBV4-1 with TRBJ2-3; 9 bases agree with TRBD2. The V segment lost 1 base and the J segment 0 bases; nucleotides outside the gene matches: 2. The CDR3 extends over 16 amino acids. Germline CDR1 reads MGHRA; CDR2 reads YSYEKL. Here the CDR3 reads CASSQGLAESTDTQYF. Here the CDR3 DNA reads TGCGCCAGCAGCCAAGGACTAGCGGAAAGCACAGATACGCAGTATTTT.

The chain carries TRBV7-6 and TRBJ1-5; D is unresolved. The CDR3 has 15 amino acids. Deletions cut 1 base from V and 2 bases from J, with 9 bases between. Germline lookup yields CDR1 SGHVS and CDR2 FNYEAQ. The CDR3 bases are TGTGCCAGCAGCTTAGATCTGAGCGGCAATCAGCCCCAGCATTTT. Translating gives CASSLDLSGNQPQHF.

The genes are TRBV7-9 and TRBJ1-5; D is possibly TRBD1 (6 bases). The CDR3 totals 15 residues. Per germline, CDR1 SEHNR and CDR2 FQNEAQ (reference sequence). V lost 5 bases to trimming and J lost 2 bases, with 13 bases between them. The CDR3 DNA is TGTGCCAGCAGCGGAGAACAGGGCGGCAATCAGCCCCAGCATTTT. Protein product: CASSGEQGGNQPQHF. Drawing the rest from reference TRBV7-9 and TRBJ1-5, the complete variable domain is DTGVSQNPRHKITKRGQNVTFRCDPISEHNRLYWYRQTLGQGPEFLTYFQNEAQLEKSRLLSDRFSAERPKGSFSTLEIQRTEQGDSAMYLCASSGEQGGNQPQHFGDGTRLSIL.

The chain carries TRBV12-3 or TRBV12-4 and TRBJ2-1; TRBD2 agrees at 7 bases. The V and J ends lost 5 bases and 10 bases, in that order; junction bases with no gene match: 8. The CDR3 totals 13 residues. CDR3 DNA sequence: TGTGCCAGCAGTAATAGGGCGACTAGCGAGCAGTTCTTC. Amino acid sequence: CASSNRATSEQFF.

V and J are TRBV28 and TRBJ1-2; 7 nucleotides agree with TRBD1. Germline CDR1 MDHEN, CDR2 SYDVKM. The CDR3 is 12 amino acids. V was clipped by 7 bases and J by 7 bases; unmatched bases: 6. The CDR3 coding sequence is TGTGCCAGCATACAGGGGACTTTTGGCTACACCTTC. Amino acids: CASIQGTFGYTF.

This clone was seen once. The V call is TRBV19, the J call TRBJ1-2; D is perhaps TRBD1 (6 bases). CDR1 LNHDA and CDR2 SQIVND come from the germline V gene (reference sequence). CDR3 length: 12 amino acids. The V and J ends lost 5 bases and 8 bases respectively, with 12 bases between them. CDR3 coding DNA: TGTGCCAGTAGTCTGACAGGTATCGGCTACACCTTC. Amino acid sequence: CASSLTGIGYTF. Full variable domain (remainder filled in from reference TRBV19 and TRBJ1-2): DGGITQSPKYLFRKEGQNVTLSCEQNLNHDAMYWYRQDPGQGLRLIYYSQIVNDFQKGDIAEGYSVSREKKESFPLTVTSAQKNPTAFYLCASSLTGIGYTFGSGTRLTVV.

This clone has only a few counts. The chain recombines TRBV7-7 with TRBJ2-2; 7 positions match TRBD1. Germline-derived CDR1 and CDR2 are SSHAT and FNYEAQ (reference sequence). With 5 bases clipped from V and 2 bases from J, the junction kept 5 bases outside the gene matches. The CDR3 sequence is 15 residues long. The CDR3 region has the DNA TGTGCCAGCAGCCCGGACAGGACTAACACCGGGGAGCTGTTTTTT. Amino acid sequence: CASSPDRTNTGELFF.

This clone was recorded a few times. J is TRBJ2-1 and V is TRBV5-6, with 10 nucleotides matching TRBD1. This CDR3 has 14 amino acids. Trimming cost V 2 bases and J 7 bases; bases outside gene matches: 3. Germline CDR1 SGHDT, CDR2 YYEEEE. CDR3 DNA: TGTGCCAGCAGCTTTGGGACAGGGGCGAATGAGCAGTTCTTC. Its protein is CASSFGTGANEQFF. The full variable domain, rest sourced from reference TRBV5-6 and TRBJ2-1, is DAGVTQSPTHLIKTRGQQVTLRCSPKSGHDTVSWYQQALGQGPQFIFQYYEEEERQRGNFPDRFSGHQFPNYSSELNVNALLLGDSALYLCASSFGTGANEQFFGPGTRLTVL.

The rearrangement links TRBV28 to TRBJ1-2, with TRBD1 matching over 9 bases. Losses at the gene ends were 6 bases for V and 6 bases for J; bases not matched to a gene: 8. This CDR3 is 14 amino acids long. Looked up from germline, CDR1 is MDHEN and CDR2 is SYDVKM. In DNA form, the CDR3 reads TGTGCCAGCAGCACGCCAGACAGGGGGAATGGCTACACCTTC. This encodes CASSTPDRGNGYTF.

A note on this clone: At the DNA level, this CDR3 is encoded by other sequences in the same sample as well. The rearrangement joins TRBV5-1 to TRBJ2-1, with D possibly matching TRBD2 (5 bases). The CDR3 runs 12 residues. Trimming pared 4 bases from V and 4 bases from J, leaving 6 bases between. Germline CDR1 SGHRS, CDR2 YFSETQ. This CDR3 reads CASSPGYNEQFF. In nucleotides, the CDR3 is TGCGCCAGCAGCCCGGGGTACAATGAGCAGTTCTTC. The full variable domain, in which reference TRBV5-1 and TRBJ2-1 provide the parts outside the CDR3, is KAGVTQTPRYLIKTRGQQVTLSCSPISGHRSVSWYQQTPGQGLQFLFEYFSETQRNKGNFPGRFSGRQFSNSRSEMNVSTLELGDSALYLCASSPGYNEQFFGPGTRLTVL.

The genes are TRBV29-1 and TRBJ2-6; D gene uncertain. Trimming shortened V by 3 bases and J by 4 bases, and 10 bases separated the two germline ends. This CDR3 is 14 amino acids long. Germline CDR1 is SQVTM and CDR2 is ANQGSEA. The CDR3 loop is CSVETPQGANVLTF. The CDR3 nucleotides read TGCAGCGTTGAGACTCCCCAGGGGGCCAACGTCCTGACTTTC.